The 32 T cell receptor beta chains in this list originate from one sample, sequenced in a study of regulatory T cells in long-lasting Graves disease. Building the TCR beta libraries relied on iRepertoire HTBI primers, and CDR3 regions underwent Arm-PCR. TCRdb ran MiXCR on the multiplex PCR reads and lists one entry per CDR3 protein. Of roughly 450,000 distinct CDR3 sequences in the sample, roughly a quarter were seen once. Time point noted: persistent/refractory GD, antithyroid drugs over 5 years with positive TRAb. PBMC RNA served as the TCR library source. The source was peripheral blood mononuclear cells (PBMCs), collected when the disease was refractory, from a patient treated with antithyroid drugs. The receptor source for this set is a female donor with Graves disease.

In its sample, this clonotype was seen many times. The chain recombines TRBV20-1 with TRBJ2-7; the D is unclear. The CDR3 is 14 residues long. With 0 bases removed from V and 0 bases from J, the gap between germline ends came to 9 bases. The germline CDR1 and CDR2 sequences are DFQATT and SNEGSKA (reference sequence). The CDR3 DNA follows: TGCAGTGCTAGAGATCCAAAGGTCTCCTACGAGCAGTACTTC. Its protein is CSARDPKVSYEQYF.

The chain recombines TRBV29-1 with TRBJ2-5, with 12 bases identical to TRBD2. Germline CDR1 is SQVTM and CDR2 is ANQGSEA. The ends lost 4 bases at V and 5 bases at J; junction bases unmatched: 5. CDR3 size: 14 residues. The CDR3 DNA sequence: TGCAGCGTTGGCACTAGCGGGAGGCCCGAGACCCAGTACTTC. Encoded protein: CSVGTSGRPETQYF.

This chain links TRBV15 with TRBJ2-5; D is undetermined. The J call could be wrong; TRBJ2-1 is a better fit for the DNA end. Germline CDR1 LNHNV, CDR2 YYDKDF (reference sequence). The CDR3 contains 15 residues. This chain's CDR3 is CATSSDPGPYNEQFF. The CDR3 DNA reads TGTGCCACCAGCAGTGATCCCGGACCATACAATGAGCAGTTCTTC.

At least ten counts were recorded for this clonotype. CDR3 sequence: CATTQRQGAIYGYTF. The CDR3 DNA reads as TGTGCCACCACCCAGAGGCAGGGGGCGATCTATGGCTACACCTTC. The chain combines TRBV2 with TRBJ1-2, with TRBD1 matching over 8 bases. Unmatched junction bases numbered 14, after V lost 10 bases and J lost 4 bases. This CDR3 comprises 15 residues. Germline-derived CDR1 and CDR2 are SNHLY and FYNNEI.

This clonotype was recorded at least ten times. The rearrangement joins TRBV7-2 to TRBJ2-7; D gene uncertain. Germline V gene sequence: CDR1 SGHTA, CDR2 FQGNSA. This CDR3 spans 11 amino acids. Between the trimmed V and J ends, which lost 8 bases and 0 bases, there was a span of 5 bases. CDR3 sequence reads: CASGNSYEQYF. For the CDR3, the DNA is TGTGCCAGCGGAAACTCCTACGAGCAGTACTTC.

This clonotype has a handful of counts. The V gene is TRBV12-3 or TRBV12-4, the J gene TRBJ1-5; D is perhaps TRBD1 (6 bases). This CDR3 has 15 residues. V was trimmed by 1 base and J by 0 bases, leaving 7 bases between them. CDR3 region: CASSLGTASNQPQHF. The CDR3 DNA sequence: TGTGCCAGCAGTTTAGGGACAGCTAGCAATCAGCCCCAGCATTTT.

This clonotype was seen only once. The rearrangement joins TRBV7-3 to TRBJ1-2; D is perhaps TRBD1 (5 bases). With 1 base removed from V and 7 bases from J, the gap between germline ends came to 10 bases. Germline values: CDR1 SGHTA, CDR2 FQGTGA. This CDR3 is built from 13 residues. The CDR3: CASSLSPGGGYTF. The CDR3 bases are TGTGCCAGCAGCTTAAGTCCGGGGGGTGGCTACACCTTC.

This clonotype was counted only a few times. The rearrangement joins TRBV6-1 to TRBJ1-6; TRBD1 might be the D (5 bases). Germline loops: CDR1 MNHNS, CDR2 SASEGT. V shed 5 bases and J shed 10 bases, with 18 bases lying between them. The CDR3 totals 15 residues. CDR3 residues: CASSPPGRVSSPLHF. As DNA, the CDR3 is TGTGCCAGCAGTCCCCCCGGCAGGGTATCCTCACCCCTCCACTTT.

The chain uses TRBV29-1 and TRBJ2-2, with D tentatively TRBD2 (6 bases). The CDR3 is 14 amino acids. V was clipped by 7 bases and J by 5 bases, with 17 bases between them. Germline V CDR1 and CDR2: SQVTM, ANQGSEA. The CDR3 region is CSGKPGRTTGELFF. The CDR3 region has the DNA TGCAGCGGAAAACCCGGGAGAACGACCGGGGAGCTGTTTTTT.

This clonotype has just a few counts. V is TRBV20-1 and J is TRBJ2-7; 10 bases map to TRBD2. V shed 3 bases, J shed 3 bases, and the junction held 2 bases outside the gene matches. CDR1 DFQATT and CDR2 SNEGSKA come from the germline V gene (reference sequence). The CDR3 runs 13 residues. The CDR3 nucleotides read TGCAGTGCTAGGCTAGCGGGAGTCTACGAGCAGTACTTC. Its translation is CSARLAGVYEQYF.

The chain's CDR3 is CASSQTHSNQPQHF. The CDR3 nucleotides are TGCGCCAGCAGCCAAACTCATAGCAATCAGCCCCAGCATTTT. This chain connects TRBV4-1 to TRBJ1-5; D ambiguous. CDR3 size: 14 residues. The germline V and J ends were trimmed by 2 bases and 0 bases, with 5 bases remaining between them. The V gene's germline CDR1 is MGHRA and CDR2 YSYEKL.

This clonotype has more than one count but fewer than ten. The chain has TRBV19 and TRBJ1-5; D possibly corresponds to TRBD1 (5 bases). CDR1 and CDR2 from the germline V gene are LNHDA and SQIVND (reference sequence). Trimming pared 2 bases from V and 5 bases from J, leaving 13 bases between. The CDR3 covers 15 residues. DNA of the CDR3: TGTGCCAGTAGTATATATGCCGGGGACCATCAGCCCCAGCATTTT. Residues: CASSIYAGDHQPQHF. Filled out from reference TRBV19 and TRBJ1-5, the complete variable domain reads DGGITQSPKYLFRKEGQNVTLSCEQNLNHDAMYWYRQDPGQGLRLIYYSQIVNDFQKGDIAEGYSVSREKKESFPLTVTSAQKNPTAFYLCASSIYAGDHQPQHFGDGTRLSIL.

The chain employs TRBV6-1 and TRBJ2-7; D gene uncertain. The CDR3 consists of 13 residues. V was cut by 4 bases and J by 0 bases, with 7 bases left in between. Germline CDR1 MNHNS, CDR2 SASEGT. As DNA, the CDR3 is TGTGCCAGCAGTGTGCTGAGCTCCTACGAGCAGTACTTC. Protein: CASSVLSSYEQYF.

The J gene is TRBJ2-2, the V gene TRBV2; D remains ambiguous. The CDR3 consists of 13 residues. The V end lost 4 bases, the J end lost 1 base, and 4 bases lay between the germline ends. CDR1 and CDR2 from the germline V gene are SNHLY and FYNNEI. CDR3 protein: CASSVENTGELFF. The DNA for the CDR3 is TGTGCCAGCAGTGTTGAGAACACCGGGGAGCTGTTTTTT. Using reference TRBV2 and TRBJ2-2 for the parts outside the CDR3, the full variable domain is EPEVTQTPSHQVTQMGQEVILRCVPISNHLYFYWYRQILGQKVEFLVSFYNNEISEKSEIFDDQFSVERPDGSNFTLKIRSTKLEDSAMYFCASSVENTGELFFGEGSRLTVL.

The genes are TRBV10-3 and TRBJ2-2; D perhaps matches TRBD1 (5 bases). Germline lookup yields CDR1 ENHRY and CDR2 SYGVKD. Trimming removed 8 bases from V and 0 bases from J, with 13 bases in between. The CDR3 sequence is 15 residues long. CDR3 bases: TGTGCCATCCGAAAAGCAGGGTCGAACACCGGGGAGCTGTTTTTT. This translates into CAIRKAGSNTGELFF.

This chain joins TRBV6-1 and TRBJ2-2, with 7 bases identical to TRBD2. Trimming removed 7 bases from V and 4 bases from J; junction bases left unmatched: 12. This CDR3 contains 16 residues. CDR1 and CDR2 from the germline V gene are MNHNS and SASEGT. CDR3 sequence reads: CASIRGGSILTGELFF. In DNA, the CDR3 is TGTGCCAGCATTCGGGGCGGGAGCATCCTCACCGGGGAGCTGTTTTTT.

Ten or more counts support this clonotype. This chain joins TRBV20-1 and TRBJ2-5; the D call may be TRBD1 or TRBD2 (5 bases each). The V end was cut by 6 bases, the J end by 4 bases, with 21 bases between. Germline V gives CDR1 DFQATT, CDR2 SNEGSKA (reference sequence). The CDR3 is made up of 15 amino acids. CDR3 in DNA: TGCAGTGCATCGGACCGGGGCAGGGTAATAGAGACCCAGTACTTC. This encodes CSASDRGRVIETQYF.

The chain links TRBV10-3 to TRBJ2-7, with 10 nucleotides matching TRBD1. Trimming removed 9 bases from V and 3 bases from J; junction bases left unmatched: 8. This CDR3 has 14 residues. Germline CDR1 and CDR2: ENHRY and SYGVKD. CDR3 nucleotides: TGTGCCATTGGGAAGCGGGACAGGGGCTACGAGCAGTACTTC. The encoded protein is CAIGKRDRGYEQYF.

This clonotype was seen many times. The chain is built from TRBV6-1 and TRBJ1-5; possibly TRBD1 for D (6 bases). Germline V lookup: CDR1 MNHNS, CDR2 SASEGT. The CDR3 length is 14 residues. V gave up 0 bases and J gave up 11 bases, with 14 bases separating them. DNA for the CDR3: TGTGCCAGCAGTGAAGCAAATGGGAGGGGGACCCAGCATTTT. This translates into CASSEANGRGTQHF.

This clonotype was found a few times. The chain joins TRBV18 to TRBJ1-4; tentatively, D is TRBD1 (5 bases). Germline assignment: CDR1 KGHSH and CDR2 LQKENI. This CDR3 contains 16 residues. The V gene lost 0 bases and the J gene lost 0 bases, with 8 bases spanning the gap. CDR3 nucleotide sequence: TGTGCCAGCTCACCACCGGGGGGGACAACTAATGAAAAACTGTTTTTT. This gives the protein CASSPPGGTTNEKLFF. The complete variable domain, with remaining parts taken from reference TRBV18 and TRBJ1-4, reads NAGVMQNPRHLVRRRGQEARLRCSPMKGHSHVYWYRQLPEEGLKFMVYLQKENIIDESGMPKERFSAEFPKEGPSILRIQQVVRGDSAAYFCASSPPGGTTNEKLFFGSGTQLSVL.

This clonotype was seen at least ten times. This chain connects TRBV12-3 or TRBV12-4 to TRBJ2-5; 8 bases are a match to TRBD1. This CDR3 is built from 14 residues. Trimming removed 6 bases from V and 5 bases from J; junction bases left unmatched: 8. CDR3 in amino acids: CASREDRGRETQYF. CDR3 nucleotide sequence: TGTGCCAGCAGAGAAGACAGGGGCCGGGAGACCCAGTACTTC.

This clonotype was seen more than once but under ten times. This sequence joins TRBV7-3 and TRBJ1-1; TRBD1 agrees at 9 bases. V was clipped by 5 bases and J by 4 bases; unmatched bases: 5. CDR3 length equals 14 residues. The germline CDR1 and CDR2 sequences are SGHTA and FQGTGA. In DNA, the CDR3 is TGTGCCAGCAGCCTCAGGACAGGGGCCACTGAAGCTTTCTTT. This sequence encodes CASSLRTGATEAFF.

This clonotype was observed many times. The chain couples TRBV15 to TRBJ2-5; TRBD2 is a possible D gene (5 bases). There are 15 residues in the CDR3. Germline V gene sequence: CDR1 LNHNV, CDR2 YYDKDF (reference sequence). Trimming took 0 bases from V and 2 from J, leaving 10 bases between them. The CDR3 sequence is CATSRDLGGQETQYF. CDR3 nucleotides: TGTGCCACCAGCAGAGATCTCGGCGGGCAAGAGACCCAGTACTTC.

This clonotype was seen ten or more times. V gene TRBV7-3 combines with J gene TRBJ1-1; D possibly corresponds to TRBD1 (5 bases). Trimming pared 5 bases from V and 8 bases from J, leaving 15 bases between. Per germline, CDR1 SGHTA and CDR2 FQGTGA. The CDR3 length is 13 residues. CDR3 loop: CASSASRDGEAFF. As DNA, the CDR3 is TGTGCCAGCAGCGCCTCCCGGGACGGCGAAGCTTTCTTT.

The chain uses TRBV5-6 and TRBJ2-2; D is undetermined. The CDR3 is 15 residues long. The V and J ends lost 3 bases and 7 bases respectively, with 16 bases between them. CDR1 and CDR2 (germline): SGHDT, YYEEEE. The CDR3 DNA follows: TGTGCCAGCAGCTCCGCCCCTTTTGGCGGCGGGGAGCTGTTTTTT. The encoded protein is CASSSAPFGGGELFF. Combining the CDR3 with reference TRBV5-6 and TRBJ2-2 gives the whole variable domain DAGVTQSPTHLIKTRGQQVTLRCSPKSGHDTVSWYQQALGQGPQFIFQYYEEEERQRGNFPDRFSGHQFPNYSSELNVNALLLGDSALYLCASSSAPFGGGELFFGEGSRLTVL.

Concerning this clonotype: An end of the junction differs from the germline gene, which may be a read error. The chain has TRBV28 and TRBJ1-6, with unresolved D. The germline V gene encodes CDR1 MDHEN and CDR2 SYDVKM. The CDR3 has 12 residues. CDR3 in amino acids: CASSSVNSPRHF. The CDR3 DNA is TGTGCCAGCAGTTCGGTTAATTCACCCCGCCACTTT.

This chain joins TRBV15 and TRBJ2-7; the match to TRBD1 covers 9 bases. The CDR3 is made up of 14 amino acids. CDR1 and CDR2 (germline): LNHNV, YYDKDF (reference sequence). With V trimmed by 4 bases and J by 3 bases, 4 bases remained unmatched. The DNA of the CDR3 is TGTGCCACCAGCAAGGACAGGGGAATCTACGAGCAGTACTTC. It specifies CATSKDRGIYEQYF. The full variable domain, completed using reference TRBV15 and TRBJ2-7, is DAMVIQNPRYQVTQFGKPVTLSCSQTLNHNVMYWYQQKSSQAPKLLFHYYDKDFNNEADTPDNFQSRRPNTSFCFLDIRSPGLGDTAMYLCATSKDRGIYEQYFGPGTRLTVT.

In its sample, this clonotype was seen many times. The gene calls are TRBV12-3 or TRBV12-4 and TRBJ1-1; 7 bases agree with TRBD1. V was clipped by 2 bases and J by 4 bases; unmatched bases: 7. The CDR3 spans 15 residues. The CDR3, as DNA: TGTGCCAGCAGTTTACATCCGGGACAGAGCACTGAAGCTTTCTTT. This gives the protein CASSLHPGQSTEAFF.

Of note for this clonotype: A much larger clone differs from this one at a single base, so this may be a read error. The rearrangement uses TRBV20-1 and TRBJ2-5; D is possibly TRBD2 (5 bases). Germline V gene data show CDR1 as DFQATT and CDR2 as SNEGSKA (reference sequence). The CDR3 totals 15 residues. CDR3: CSTSQWEPLQETQYF. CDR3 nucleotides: TGCAGTACTAGTCAGTGGGAGCCACTCCAAGAGACCCAGTACTTC.

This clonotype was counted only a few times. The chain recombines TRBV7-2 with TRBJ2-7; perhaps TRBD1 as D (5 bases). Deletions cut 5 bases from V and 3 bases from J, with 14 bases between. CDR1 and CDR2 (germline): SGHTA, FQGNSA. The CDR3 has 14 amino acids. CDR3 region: CASSPRWGNYEQYF. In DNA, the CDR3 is TGTGCCAGCAGCCCTCGGTGGGGCAACTACGAGCAGTACTTC.

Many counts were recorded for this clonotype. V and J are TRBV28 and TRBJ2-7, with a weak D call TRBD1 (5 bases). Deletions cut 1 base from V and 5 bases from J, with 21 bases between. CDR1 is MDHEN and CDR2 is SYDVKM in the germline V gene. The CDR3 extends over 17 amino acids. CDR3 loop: CASSLLGFGAATDEQYF. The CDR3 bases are TGTGCCAGCAGTTTATTAGGCTTTGGGGCGGCTACTGACGAGCAGTACTTC.

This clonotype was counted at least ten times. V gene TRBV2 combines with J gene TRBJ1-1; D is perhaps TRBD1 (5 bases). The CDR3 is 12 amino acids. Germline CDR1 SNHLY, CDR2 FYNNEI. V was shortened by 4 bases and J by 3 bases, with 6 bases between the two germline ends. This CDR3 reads CASSGGDTEAFF. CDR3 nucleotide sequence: TGTGCCAGCAGTGGGGGGGACACTGAAGCTTTCTTT.